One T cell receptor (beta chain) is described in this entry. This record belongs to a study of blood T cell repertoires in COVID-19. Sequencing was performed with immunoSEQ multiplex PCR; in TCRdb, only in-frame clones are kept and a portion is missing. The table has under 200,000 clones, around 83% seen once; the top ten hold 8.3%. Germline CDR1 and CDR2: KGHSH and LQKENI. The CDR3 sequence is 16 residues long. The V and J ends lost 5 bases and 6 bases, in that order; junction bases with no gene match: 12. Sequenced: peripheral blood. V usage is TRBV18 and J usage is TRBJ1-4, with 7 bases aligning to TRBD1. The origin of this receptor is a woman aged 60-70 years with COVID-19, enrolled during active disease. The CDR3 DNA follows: TGTGCCAGCTCAAACTTTTACAGGGGCGAAGATGAAAAACTGTTTTTT. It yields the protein CASSNFYRGEDEKLFF.